This TCR beta chain appears in the sequencing data of a study of cytomegalovirus exposure and HLA in healthy donors. Whole-study results and caveats: Previously analyzed data showed that most TCR beta V segments were productive at a frequency of about 87% or about 30%.

CDR3 size: 14 residues. V lost 5 bases and J lost 11; bases outside the gene matches: 12. Germline CDR1 is MNHEY and CDR2 is SMNVEV (reference sequence). The PCR had 60 Vbeta and 13 Jbeta primers. The data were produced by immunoSEQ multiplex PCR, yet TCRdb's version contains in-frame clones alone and is incomplete. Here the sample spans roughly 250,000 clones, approximately 80% being singletons. Concerning this clone: The antigen is not known.

This clonotype was obtained from a girl aged 2-10 years in good health and CMV-seronegative. Sequences were obtained from PBMCs. The chain uses TRBV27 and TRBJ1-1; 9 nucleotides match TRBD1. CDR3 residues: CASSISDRGEGAFF. CDR3 nucleotide sequence: TGTGCCAGCAGTATTTCGGACAGGGGAGAGGGGGCTTTCTTT.